This record concerns one TCR beta chain sequence. Its antigen is as yet unknown. Germline V gene data show CDR1 as SGHRS and CDR2 as YFSETQ. The CDR3 sequence is 17 residues long. The germline V and J ends were trimmed by 4 bases and 4 bases, with 21 bases remaining between them. Expressed TCRB transcripts were sequenced because the entire RNA isolate underwent reverse transcription. Sequencing was performed with immunoSEQ multiplex PCR; in TCRdb, only in-frame clones are kept and a portion is missing. The table includes under 20,000 clones, under 80% detected once. The sample comes from a study of beta chain features in type 1 diabetes. As for the study in general: All samples together contributed around 98,000,000 sorted cells for examination. The study's findings and limits: Researchers caution that PCR might favor shorter templates, equally among patients and controls. More deletions and fewer insertions at VDJ junctions were found in patients with type 1 diabetes. Patients with Type 1 diabetes showed moderately but significantly shorter TCRB CDR3s in all four CD4+ subsets.

Via CD45RO/CCR7/CD25/CD127/CD95/CD27, cells of the CD4+ naive, central memory, regulatory and stem cell-like memory subsets were sorted. The source is a man aged 30 to 45 with type 1 diabetes. The sequenced sample consisted of stem cell memory CD4+ T cells from blood. The V and J genes are TRBV5-1 and TRBJ2-1; D is perhaps TRBD2 (7 bases). CDR3: CASSPGAFGGPYNEQFF. The CDR3 region has the DNA TGCGCCAGCAGCCCTGGAGCGTTCGGGGGGCCTTACAATGAGCAGTTCTTC.